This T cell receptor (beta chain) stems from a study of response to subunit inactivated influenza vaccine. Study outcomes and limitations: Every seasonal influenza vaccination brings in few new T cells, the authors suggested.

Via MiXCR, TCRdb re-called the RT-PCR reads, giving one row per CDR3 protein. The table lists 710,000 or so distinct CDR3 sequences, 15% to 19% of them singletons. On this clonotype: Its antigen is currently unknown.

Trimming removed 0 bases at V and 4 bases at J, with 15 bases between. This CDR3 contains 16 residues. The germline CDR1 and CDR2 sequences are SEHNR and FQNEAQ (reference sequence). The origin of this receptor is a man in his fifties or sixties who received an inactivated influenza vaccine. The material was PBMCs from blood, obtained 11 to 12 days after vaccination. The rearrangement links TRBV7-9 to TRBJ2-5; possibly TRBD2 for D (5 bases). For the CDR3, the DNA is TGTGCCAGCAGCTTAGCTTGGGTCGGGAACGGAGAGACCCAGTACTTC. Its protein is CASSLAWVGNGETQYF.